These 27 T cell receptor beta chains came from one sample sequenced in a study of shared clonotypes between healthy human individuals. The data were produced by immunoSEQ multiplex PCR, yet TCRdb's version contains in-frame clones alone and is incomplete. The sample has over a million clones, roughly 96% seen once; the top ten hold 1.2%. The sequenced material came from naive CD4+ T cells sorted from blood. Documented subset: CD45RA+ positively selected. These receptors originate from a man aged 25 to 40 in good health.

The chain carries TRBV2 and TRBJ1-3; D is undetermined. Trimming cost V 3 bases and J 8 bases, with 11 bases left between them. Germline V lookup: CDR1 SNHLY, CDR2 FYNNEI. The CDR3 is made up of 13 amino acids. CDR3 DNA sequence: TGTGCCAGCAGTGAGGGCCCCGCTGACACCATATATTTT. It encodes CASSEGPADTIYF.

The chain couples TRBV10-3 to TRBJ1-1; D might be TRBD1 (5 bases). Germline CDR1 ENHRY, CDR2 SYGVKD. The CDR3 is made up of 14 amino acids. Trimming cost V 1 base and J 4 bases, with 10 bases left between them. The CDR3 region has the DNA TGTGCCATCAGTGAGTATGGGGCGGCCACTGAAGCTTTCTTT. Its translation is CAISEYGAATEAFF.

The J gene is TRBJ2-7, the V gene TRBV7-9; a weak D match, TRBD2 (5 bases). This CDR3 contains 14 residues. Trimming removed 5 bases at V and 4 bases at J, with 15 bases between. Germline lookup yields CDR1 SEHNR and CDR2 FQNEAQ (reference sequence). DNA for the CDR3: TGTGCCAGCAGCCTAATTGACGGGATATACGAGCAGTACTTC. The encoded protein is CASSLIDGIYEQYF.

The chain joins TRBV5-1 to TRBJ2-1; 7 positions match TRBD2. The ends lost 2 bases at V and 6 bases at J; junction bases unmatched: 5. The CDR3 is made up of 14 amino acids. CDR1 is SGHRS and CDR2 is YFSETQ in the germline V gene. CDR3 sequence reads: CASSLLAHRNEQFF. As DNA, the CDR3 is TGCGCCAGCAGCTTACTAGCGCACCGCAATGAGCAGTTCTTC.

This chain links TRBV27 with TRBJ2-7, with 9 bases lining up with TRBD2. After removal of 6 bases from V and 6 bases from J, the junction contained 15 bases not matched to a gene. This CDR3 region has 16 residues. The germline V gene has CDR1 MNHEY and CDR2 SMNVEV (reference sequence). This CDR3 reads CASRLLPGLATTEQYF. The CDR3 region has the DNA TGTGCCAGCAGGCTACTACCTGGACTAGCGACTACCGAGCAGTACTTC.

The genes are TRBV23-1 and TRBJ2-3, with D maybe TRBD1 (6 bases). Being an ORF, TRBV23-1 has a function that is uncertain. This CDR3 comprises 15 residues. The V end lost 5 bases, the J end lost 3 bases, and 15 bases lay between the germline ends. This CDR3 reads CASSNNRELTDTQYF. As DNA, the CDR3 is TGCGCCAGCAGTAACAACAGGGAACTGACAGATACGCAGTATTTT.

The V and J genes are TRBV4-1 and TRBJ2-3; 12 bases are a match to TRBD2. The germline gives CDR1 MGHRA, CDR2 YSYEKL. V was pared by 4 bases and J by 3 bases, with 5 bases of the junction left unmatched. This CDR3 spans 16 amino acids. Here the CDR3 reads CASSPGLAGITDTQYF. The CDR3 DNA reads as TGCGCCAGCAGCCCCGGACTAGCGGGAATTACAGATACGCAGTATTTT.

This chain connects TRBV18 to TRBJ2-5; 8 bases are shared with TRBD1. After removal of 1 base from V and 5 bases from J, the junction contained 6 bases not matched to a gene. Looked up from germline, CDR1 is KGHSH and CDR2 is LQKENI. This CDR3 is 15 amino acids long. The CDR3 loop reads CASSPLRGRRETQYF. CDR3 bases: TGTGCCAGCTCACCACTCAGGGGGCGCCGGGAGACCCAGTACTTC.

This clone was found once. This same CDR3 is encoded by further DNA sequences in the sample. This chain joins TRBV11-3 and TRBJ2-2; D possibly corresponds to TRBD1 (5 bases). V lost 0 bases, J lost 6 bases, and 8 bases lay in between. Germline V CDR1 and CDR2: SGHNT, YENEEA. This CDR3 has 14 residues. The CDR3 coding sequence is TGTGCCAGCAGCTTAGACAGGGTGCCCGGGGAGCTGTTTTTT. Translation gives CASSLDRVPGELFF.

The genes are TRBV25-1 and TRBJ2-2, with 13 bases aligning to TRBD2. CDR1 MGHDK and CDR2 SYGVNS come from the germline V gene. Trimming at V came to 9 bases and at J to 5 bases, leaving 6 bases not matched to a gene. This CDR3 is built from 15 residues. CDR3 nucleotide sequence: TGTGCCAGTAGAGGGACTAGCGGGACGACCGGGGAGCTGTTTTTT. Translating it yields CASRGTSGTTGELFF.

The V and J genes are TRBV6-1 and TRBJ1-1; D uncertain. Trimming took 0 bases from V and 6 from J, leaving 8 bases between them. CDR3 size: 13 residues. The germline V gene encodes CDR1 MNHNS and CDR2 SASEGT. The CDR3 DNA reads TGTGCCAGCAGTGAAGCTAGGAGGTCTGAAGCTTTCTTT. It is translated as CASSEARRSEAFF.

The chain links TRBV5-1 to TRBJ2-1, with 7 bases lining up with TRBD1. Unmatched junction bases numbered 8, after V lost 1 base and J lost 4 bases. This CDR3 is built from 16 residues. Germline CDR1 is SGHRS and CDR2 is YFSETQ. This CDR3 reads CASSLPTGSFYNEQFF. In nucleotides, the CDR3 is TGCGCCAGCAGCTTGCCGACAGGGTCCTTTTACAATGAGCAGTTCTTC.

The J gene is TRBJ1-1, the V gene TRBV5-1; 7 bases align to TRBD1. V lost 4 bases to trimming and J lost 11 bases; unmatched junction nucleotides: 11. CDR1 is SGHRS, CDR2 YFSETQ, per germline. The CDR3 has 13 amino acids. CDR3 protein: CASSLGDRRAAFF. For the CDR3, the DNA is TGCGCCAGCAGCCTAGGGGACAGACGGGCGGCTTTCTTT.

This clone was counted a single time. V is TRBV7-8 and J is TRBJ2-5; no definite D call. Per germline, CDR1 SGHVS and CDR2 FQNEAQ. The ends were cut back, 6 bases at V and 5 bases at J, with 10 bases in the middle. The CDR3 contains 12 residues. In DNA, the CDR3 is TGTGCCAGCAGACCTCGCCGGGAGACCCAGTACTTC. It translates to CASRPRRETQYF.

The chain employs TRBV20-1 and TRBJ1-1; D unclear. The CDR3 totals 11 residues. Germline CDR1 DFQATT, CDR2 SNEGSKA (reference sequence). Trimming removed 7 bases at V and 0 bases at J, with 6 bases between. CDR3 amino acids: CSVSVNTEAFF. Here the CDR3 DNA reads TGCAGTGTAAGTGTGAACACTGAAGCTTTCTTT.

For the CDR3, the DNA is TGCAGCGCCAGCCGGCCTAATGAAAAACTGTTTTTT. Amino acid sequence: CSASRPNEKLFF. The V call is TRBV29-1, the J call TRBJ1-4, with no clear D. CDR3 length: 12 residues. CDR1 is SQVTM and CDR2 is ANQGSEA in the germline V gene. The V and J ends lost 7 bases and 3 bases respectively, with 9 bases between them.

The J gene is TRBJ2-6, the V gene TRBV5-1, with D hard to call. From germline, CDR1 is SGHRS and CDR2 YFSETQ. This CDR3 comprises 17 residues. V lost 0 bases and J 0 bases, leaving 10 bases between the germline ends. The CDR3 region has the DNA TGCGCCAGCAGCTTGGCCATGGAGATCTCTGGGGCCAACGTCCTGACTTTC. It specifies CASSLAMEISGANVLTF.

The V call is TRBV29-1, the J call TRBJ2-1; weak D call: TRBD2 (5 bases). This CDR3 spans 12 amino acids. Germline CDR1 SQVTM, CDR2 ANQGSEA. Between the trimmed V and J ends, which lost 4 bases and 6 bases, there was a span of 10 bases. Written as DNA, the CDR3 is TGCAGCGTTGTGGGGAGCATCAATGAGCAGTTCTTC. Protein: CSVVGSINEQFF.

The CDR3 DNA reads as TGTGCCAGCAGCTTAGCGCTGGCCCACAGGGGGGTTGGCTACACCTTC. Its translation is CASSLALAHRGVGYTF. The chain links TRBV7-8 to TRBJ1-2, with 8 bases fitting TRBD1. CDR1 and CDR2 (germline): SGHVS, FQNEAQ. J was trimmed by 7 bases and V by 0 bases; bases with no gene match: 10. The CDR3 covers 16 residues. The whole variable domain, filled in from reference TRBV7-8 and TRBJ1-2, reads GAGVSQSPRYKVAKRGQDVALRCDPISGHVSLFWYQQALGQGPEFLTYFQNEAQLDKSGLPSDRFFAERPEGSVSTLKIQRTQQEDSAVYLCASSLALAHRGVGYTFGSGTRLTVV.

V and J are TRBV5-6 and TRBJ2-7; 7 bases map to TRBD2. Germline assignment: CDR1 SGHDT and CDR2 YYEEEE. This CDR3 region has 16 residues. V was clipped by 3 bases and J by 2 bases; unmatched bases: 11. The CDR3 nucleotides are TGTGCCAGCAGCTCGAGCGTGGCGGGAGTAGCCTACGAGCAGTACTTC. This sequence encodes CASSSSVAGVAYEQYF.

The CDR3 nucleotides read TGCGCCAGCAGCTTGGGGACAGGGATGAAGGATACGCAGTATTTT. As protein: CASSLGTGMKDTQYF. The chain is built from TRBV5-1 and TRBJ2-3, with TRBD1 matching 8 bases. Looked up from germline, CDR1 is SGHRS and CDR2 is YFSETQ. The CDR3 contains 15 residues. J gave up 6 bases and V 0 bases, and 6 bases lay outside the gene matches.

This chain joins TRBV5-8 and TRBJ2-1; 14 positions match TRBD2. Unmatched junction bases numbered 6, after V lost 6 bases and J lost 7 bases. Germline V gives CDR1 SGHTS, CDR2 YDEGEE. The CDR3 spans 15 residues. The CDR3 DNA reads as TGTGCCAGCAACCCCGGGACTAGCGGGAGTAATGAGCAGTTCTTC. It translates to CASNPGTSGSNEQFF.

The V and J genes are TRBV19 and TRBJ2-2; D remains unclear. V lost 7 bases and J lost 4, with 7 bases in between. The CDR3 consists of 12 residues. CDR1 LNHDA and CDR2 SQIVND come from the germline V gene (reference sequence). This chain's CDR3 is CASNPLTGELFF. The CDR3 DNA follows: TGTGCCAGTAATCCCCTCACCGGGGAGCTGTTTTTT.

Of note for this clone: Other DNA sequences in the same sample also yield this CDR3. The V call is TRBV18, the J call TRBJ2-7; 9 positions agree with TRBD2. The CDR3 sequence is 14 residues long. V trimming: 2 bases; J trimming: 4 bases; junction bases outside the gene matches: 3. The germline CDR1 and CDR2 sequences are KGHSH and LQKENI. CDR3: CASSPAGGPYEQYF. CDR3 DNA sequence: TGTGCCAGCTCACCAGCGGGAGGGCCATACGAGCAGTACTTC.

This clone showed up just once. V and J are TRBV4-1 and TRBJ2-6; D is ambiguous. The CDR3 extends over 14 amino acids. V was clipped by 7 bases and J by 4 bases, with 11 bases between them. Germline loops: CDR1 MGHRA, CDR2 YSYEKL. CDR3 sequence: CASKPSGGANVLTF. The CDR3 nucleotides read TGCGCCAGCAAACCTTCGGGCGGGGCCAACGTCCTGACTTTC.

The V gene is TRBV6-4, the J gene TRBJ2-2, with 7 bases matching TRBD1. Germline-derived CDR1 and CDR2 are MRHNA and SNTAGT. This CDR3 region has 14 residues. The ends lost 5 bases at V and 6 bases at J; junction bases unmatched: 6. The CDR3 loop is CASSSVQGSGELFF. CDR3 DNA: TGTGCCAGCAGTTCGGTACAGGGGTCCGGGGAGCTGTTTTTT.

The chain couples TRBV30 to TRBJ1-3; 9 bases are a match to TRBD1. Unmatched junction bases numbered 3, after V lost 0 bases and J lost 3 bases. Germline loops: CDR1 GTSNPN, CDR2 SVGIG (reference sequence). The CDR3 runs to 15 residues. The CDR3, as DNA: TGTGCCTGGAGTGTTAGGACAGGGGTTGGAAACACCATATATTTT. Translated: CAWSVRTGVGNTIYF.